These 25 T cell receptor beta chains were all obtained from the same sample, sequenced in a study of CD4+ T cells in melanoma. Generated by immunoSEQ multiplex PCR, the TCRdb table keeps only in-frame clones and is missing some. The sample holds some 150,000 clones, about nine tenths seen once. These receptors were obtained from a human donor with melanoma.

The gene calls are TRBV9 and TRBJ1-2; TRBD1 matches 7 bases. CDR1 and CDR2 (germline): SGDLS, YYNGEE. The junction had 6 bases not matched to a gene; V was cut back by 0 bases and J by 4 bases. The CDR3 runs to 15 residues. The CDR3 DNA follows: TGTGCCAGCAGCGTAGAATCAGGGGGGACCTATGGCTACACCTTC. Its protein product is CASSVESGGTYGYTF.

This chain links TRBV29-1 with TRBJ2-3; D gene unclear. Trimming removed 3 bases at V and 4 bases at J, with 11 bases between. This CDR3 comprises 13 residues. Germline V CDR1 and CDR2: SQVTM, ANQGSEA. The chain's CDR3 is CSVDSLSADTQYF. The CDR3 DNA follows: TGCAGCGTTGATAGTCTATCCGCAGATACGCAGTATTTT.

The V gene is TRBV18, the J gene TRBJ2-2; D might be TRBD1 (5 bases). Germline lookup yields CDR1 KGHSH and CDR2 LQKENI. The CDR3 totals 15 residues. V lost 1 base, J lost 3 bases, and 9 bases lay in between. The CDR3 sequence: CASSPQGRDTGELFF. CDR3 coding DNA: TGTGCCAGCTCACCACAGGGCAGGGACACCGGGGAGCTGTTTTTT.

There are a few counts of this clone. CDR3 protein: CASSADRGGYYGYTF. In DNA, the CDR3 is TGTGCCAGCAGTGCGGACAGGGGCGGTTACTATGGCTACACCTTC. The chain is built from TRBV2 and TRBJ1-2, with TRBD1 matching 9 bases. The CDR3 extends over 15 amino acids. With V trimmed by 4 bases and J by 3 bases, 6 bases remained unmatched. Per germline, CDR1 SNHLY and CDR2 FYNNEI.

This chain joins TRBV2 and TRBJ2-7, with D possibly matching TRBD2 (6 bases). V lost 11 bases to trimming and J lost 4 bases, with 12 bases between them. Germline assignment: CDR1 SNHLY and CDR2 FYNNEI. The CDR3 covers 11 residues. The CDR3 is CACGKEYEQYF. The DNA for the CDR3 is TGTGCCTGCGGGAAGGAGTACGAGCAGTACTTC. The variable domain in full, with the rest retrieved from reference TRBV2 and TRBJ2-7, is EPEVTQTPSHQVTQMGQEVILRCVPISNHLYFYWYRQILGQKVEFLVSFYNNEISEKSEIFDDQFSVERPDGSNFTLKIRSTKLEDSAMYFCACGKEYEQYFGPGTRLTVT.

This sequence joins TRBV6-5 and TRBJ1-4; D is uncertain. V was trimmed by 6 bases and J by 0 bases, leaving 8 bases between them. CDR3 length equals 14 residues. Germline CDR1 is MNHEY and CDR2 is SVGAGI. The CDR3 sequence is CASSPSATNEKLFF. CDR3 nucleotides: TGTGCCAGCAGCCCCTCGGCAACTAATGAAAAACTGTTTTTT.

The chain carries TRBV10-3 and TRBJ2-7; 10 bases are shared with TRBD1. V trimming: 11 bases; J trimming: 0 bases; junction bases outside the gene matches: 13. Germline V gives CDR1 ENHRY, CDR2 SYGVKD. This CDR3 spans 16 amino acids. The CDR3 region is CAVGSGGTGVSYEQYF. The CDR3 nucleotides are TGTGCCGTGGGGTCGGGAGGGACAGGGGTCTCCTACGAGCAGTACTTC.

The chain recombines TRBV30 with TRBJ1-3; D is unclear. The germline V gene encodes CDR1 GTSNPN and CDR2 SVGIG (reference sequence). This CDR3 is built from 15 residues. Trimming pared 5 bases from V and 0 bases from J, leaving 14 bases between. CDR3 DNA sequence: TGTGCCTGGGCGGATTTAGTGAGCTCTGGAAACACCATATATTTT. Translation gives CAWADLVSSGNTIYF.

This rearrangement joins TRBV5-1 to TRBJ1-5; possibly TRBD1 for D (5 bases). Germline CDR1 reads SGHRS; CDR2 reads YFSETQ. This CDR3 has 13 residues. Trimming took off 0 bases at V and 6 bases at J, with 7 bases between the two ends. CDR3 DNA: TGCGCCAGCAGCTTGGAGGGGCTTCAGCCCCAGCATTTT. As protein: CASSLEGLQPQHF.

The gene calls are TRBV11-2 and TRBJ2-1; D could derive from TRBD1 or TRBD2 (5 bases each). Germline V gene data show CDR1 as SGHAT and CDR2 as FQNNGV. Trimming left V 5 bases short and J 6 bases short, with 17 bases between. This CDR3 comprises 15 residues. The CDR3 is CASSLGPEGPNEQFF. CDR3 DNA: TGTGCCAGCAGCCTGGGACCAGAGGGTCCCAATGAGCAGTTCTTC.

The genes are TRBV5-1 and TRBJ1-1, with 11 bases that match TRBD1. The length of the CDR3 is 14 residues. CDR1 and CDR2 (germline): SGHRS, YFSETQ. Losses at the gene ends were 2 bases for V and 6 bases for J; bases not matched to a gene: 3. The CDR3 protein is CASSFGQGASEAFF. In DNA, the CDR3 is TGCGCCAGCAGCTTTGGACAGGGGGCCTCTGAAGCTTTCTTT.

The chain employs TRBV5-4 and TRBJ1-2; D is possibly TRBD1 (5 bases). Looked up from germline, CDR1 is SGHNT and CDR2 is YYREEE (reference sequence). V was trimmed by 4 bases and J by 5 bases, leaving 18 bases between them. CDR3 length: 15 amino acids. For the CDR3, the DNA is TGTGCCAGCAGCGACCCAAAGGGACTGATATATGGCTACACCTTC. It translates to CASSDPKGLIYGYTF.

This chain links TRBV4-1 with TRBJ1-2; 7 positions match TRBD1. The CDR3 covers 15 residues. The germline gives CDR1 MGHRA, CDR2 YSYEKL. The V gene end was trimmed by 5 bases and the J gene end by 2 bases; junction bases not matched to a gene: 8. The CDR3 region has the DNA TGCGCCAGCAGCAAAGGGACAGACCTAAACTATGGCTACACCTTC. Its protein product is CASSKGTDLNYGYTF.

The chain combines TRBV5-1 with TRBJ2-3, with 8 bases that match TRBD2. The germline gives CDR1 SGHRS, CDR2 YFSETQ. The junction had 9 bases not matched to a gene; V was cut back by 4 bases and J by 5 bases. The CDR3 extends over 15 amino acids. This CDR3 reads CASSAKRGQIDTQYF. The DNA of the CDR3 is TGCGCCAGCAGCGCCAAGCGGGGGCAGATAGATACGCAGTATTTT.

The CDR3 nucleotides read TGCAGCGTTGGGGTAGGAGTCGATGGCTACACCTTC. Translating gives CSVGVGVDGYTF. J is TRBJ1-2 and V is TRBV29-1; D not resolved. The CDR3 runs to 12 residues. Trimming removed 4 bases at V and 6 bases at J, with 12 bases between. Germline V gene data show CDR1 as SQVTM and CDR2 as ANQGSEA.

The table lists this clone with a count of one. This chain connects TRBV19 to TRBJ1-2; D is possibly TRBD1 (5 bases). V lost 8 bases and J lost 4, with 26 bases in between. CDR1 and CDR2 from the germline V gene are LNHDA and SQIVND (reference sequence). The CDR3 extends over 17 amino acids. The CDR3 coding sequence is TGTGCCAGTCTCAAAAATTTACAGGAACGATCGCCCTATGGCTACACCTTC. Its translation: CASLKNLQERSPYGYTF.

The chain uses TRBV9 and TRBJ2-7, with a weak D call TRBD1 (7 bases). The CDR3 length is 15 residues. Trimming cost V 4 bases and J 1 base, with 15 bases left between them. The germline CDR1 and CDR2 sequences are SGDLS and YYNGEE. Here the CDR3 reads CASSPRRDRSYEQYF. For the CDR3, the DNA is TGTGCCAGCAGCCCCCGGCGGGACAGATCCTACGAGCAGTACTTC.

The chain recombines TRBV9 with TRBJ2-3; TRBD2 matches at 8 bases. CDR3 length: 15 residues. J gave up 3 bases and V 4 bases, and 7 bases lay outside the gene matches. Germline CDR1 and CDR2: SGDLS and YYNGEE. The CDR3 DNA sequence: TGTGCCAGCAGCTCCGCGGGGGGACTGACAGATACGCAGTATTTT. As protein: CASSSAGGLTDTQYF.

The CDR3 nucleotides are TGTGCCTGGGGGACAGGGGGTGGAAACACCATATATTTT. It translates to CAWGTGGGNTIYF. This chain links TRBV30 with TRBJ1-3, with 11 bases that match TRBD1. There are 13 residues in the CDR3. CDR1 is GTSNPN, CDR2 SVGIG, per germline (reference sequence). Trimming removed 5 bases from V and 3 bases from J; junction bases left unmatched: 0.

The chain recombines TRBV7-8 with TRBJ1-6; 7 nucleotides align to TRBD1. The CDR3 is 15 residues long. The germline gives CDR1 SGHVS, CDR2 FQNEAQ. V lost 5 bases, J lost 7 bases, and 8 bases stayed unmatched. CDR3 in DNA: TGTGCCAGCAGCCAGACGACAGGGACCAATTCACCCCTCCACTTT. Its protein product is CASSQTTGTNSPLHF.

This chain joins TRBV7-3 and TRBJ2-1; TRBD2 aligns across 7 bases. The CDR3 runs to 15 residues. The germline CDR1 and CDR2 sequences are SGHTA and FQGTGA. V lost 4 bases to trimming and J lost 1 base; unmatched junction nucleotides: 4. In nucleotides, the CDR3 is TGTGCCAGCAGCTCCCGGGGGGTGTCCTACAATGAGCAGTTCTTC. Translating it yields CASSSRGVSYNEQFF. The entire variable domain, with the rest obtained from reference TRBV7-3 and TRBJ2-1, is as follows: GAGVSQTPSNKVTEKGKYVELRCDPISGHTALYWYRQSLGQGPEFLIYFQGTGAADDSGLPNDRFFAVRPEGSVSTLKIQRTERGDSAVYLCASSSRGVSYNEQFFGPGTRLTVL.

The CDR3 DNA is TGCGCCAGCAGCCATGGGGATTTTGAAGATACGCAGTATTTT. Translated, it gives CASSHGDFEDTQYF. V is TRBV5-1 and J is TRBJ2-3, with no clear D. CDR1 and CDR2 (germline): SGHRS, YFSETQ. With 4 bases removed from V and 5 bases from J, the gap between germline ends came to 14 bases. The CDR3 spans 14 residues.

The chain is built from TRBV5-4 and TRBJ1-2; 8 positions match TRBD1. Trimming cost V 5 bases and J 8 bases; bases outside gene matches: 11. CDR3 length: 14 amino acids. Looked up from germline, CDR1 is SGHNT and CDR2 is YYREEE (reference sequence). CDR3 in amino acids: CASRYGQGGLGYTF. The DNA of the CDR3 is TGTGCCAGCAGATACGGACAGGGCGGGCTGGGCTACACCTTC.

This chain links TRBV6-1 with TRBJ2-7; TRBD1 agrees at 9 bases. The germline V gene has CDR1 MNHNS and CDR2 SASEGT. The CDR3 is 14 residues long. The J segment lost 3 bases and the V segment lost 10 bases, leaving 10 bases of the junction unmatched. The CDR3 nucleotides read TGTGCCACCCGTCCCCGGGACAGGGTCTACGAGCAGTACTTC. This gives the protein CATRPRDRVYEQYF.

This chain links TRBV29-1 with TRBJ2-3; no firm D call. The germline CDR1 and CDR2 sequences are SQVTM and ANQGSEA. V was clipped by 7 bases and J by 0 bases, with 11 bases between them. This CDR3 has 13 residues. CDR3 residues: CSGKHTSTDTQYF. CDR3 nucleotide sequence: TGCAGCGGCAAACACACTAGCACAGATACGCAGTATTTT.